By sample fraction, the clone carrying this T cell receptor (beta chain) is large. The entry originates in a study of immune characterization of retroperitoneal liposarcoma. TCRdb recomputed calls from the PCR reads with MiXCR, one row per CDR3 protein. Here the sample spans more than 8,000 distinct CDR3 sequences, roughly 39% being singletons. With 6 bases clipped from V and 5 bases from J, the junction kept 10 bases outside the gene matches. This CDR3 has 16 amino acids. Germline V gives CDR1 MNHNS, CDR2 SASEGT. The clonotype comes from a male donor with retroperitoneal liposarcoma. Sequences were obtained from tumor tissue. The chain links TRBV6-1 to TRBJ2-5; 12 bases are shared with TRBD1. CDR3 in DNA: TGTGCCAGCAGCGCCCGGGACAGGGGGCTAAGGGAGACCCAGTACTTC. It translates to CASSARDRGLRETQYF.